This record covers a single T cell receptor beta chain. Its antigen is as yet unknown. TCRdb processed the 5' RACE reads again and assigns one entry to each CDR3 protein, with no DNA. This sample contains approximately 380,000 distinct CDR3 sequences. The source of the sample is a study of monozygotic twins with inflammatory bowel disease. Germline V gene lookup returns CDR1 LGHDT and CDR2 YNNKEL (reference sequence). The CDR3 has 15 amino acids. Study results and limitations: Patients received differing immunosuppressive treatments, which may have added variability to their repertoires. Clonotype overlap with others was lower in IBD patients than in healthy twins, a difference that was greatest with disease activity. Repertoire similarity did not separate concordant from discordant twins, possibly from limited power.

The sequenced sample was blood. The TCR originated in a human donor with ulcerative colitis or Crohn's disease, or a healthy co-twin of an affected twin (not recorded which). The rearrangement links TRBV3-1 to TRBJ1-6; lacking DNA, the TRBD1 call made by TCRdb goes unchecked. CDR3 loop: CASSQMLGTGESLHF.